What follows are 2 T cell receptor beta chains derived from one specimen sequenced in a study of cytomegalovirus exposure and HLA in healthy donors. Clones were read by immunoSEQ multiplex PCR, and TCRdb kept only the in-frame ones, dropping some. The data hold about 73,000 clones, with about 95% observed a single time. Sequenced material: PBMCs. The receptors here all came from a man between 18 and 29 years old in good health and CMV-seronegative.

The chain couples TRBV5-4 to TRBJ2-7, with D possibly TRBD2 on 6 matching bases. Between the trimmed V and J ends, which lost 3 bases and 7 bases, there was a span of 8 bases. The length of the CDR3 is 11 residues. CDR1 is SGHNT and CDR2 is YYREEE in the germline V gene (reference sequence). CDR3 protein: CASSSGGEQYF. The DNA for the CDR3 is TGTGCCAGCAGCTCAGGAGGGGAGCAGTACTTC.

The V call is TRBV2, the J call TRBJ2-6; weak D call: TRBD1 (5 bases). Germline values: CDR1 SNHLY, CDR2 FYNNEI. Trimming removed 4 bases at V and 0 bases at J, with 7 bases between. This CDR3 contains 15 residues. CDR3 DNA sequence: TGTGCCAGCAGTGGTAGGGGCTCTGGGGCCAACGTCCTGACTTTC. Amino acid sequence: CASSGRGSGANVLTF.